The rows below give T cell receptor beta chains drawn from one sample of a study of siplizumab effects on memory and regulatory T cells. The data were produced by immunoSEQ multiplex PCR, yet TCRdb's version contains in-frame clones alone and is incomplete. The sample shows about 100,000 clones, about 94% of them seen only once. The sequenced sample was non-Treg CD4+ T cells sorted from blood. All receptors derive from a human donor in good health. Both conserved end residues are part of each CDR3. A D gene is named only where the DNA matches it firmly. The size entry is marked missing in some rows and otherwise reads once, few, many or a size class.

J: TRBJ2-3
V: TRBV5-1
D: .
size: .
DNA: TGCGCCAGCAGCTCCCCCATGGATGCAGATACGCAGTATTTT
CDR3: CASSSPMDADTQYF

J: TRBJ2-4
V: TRBV11-2
D: TRBD1
size: .
DNA: TGTGCCAGCAGGGAGACAGGGTTACTTCAGTACTTC
CDR3: CASRETGLLQYF

J: TRBJ1-1
V: TRBV19
D: .
size: .
DNA: TGTGCCAGTAGCCGCAGAAACACTTATCAGGTGAACACTGAAGCTTTCTTT
CDR3: CASSRRNTYQVNTEAFF

J: TRBJ2-5
V: TRBV5-1
D: .
size: once
DNA: TGCGCCAGCAGCTTGTTTGGGGAACGAGAGACCCAGTACTTC
CDR3: CASSLFGERETQYF

J: TRBJ2-4
V: TRBV7-2
D: TRBD1
size: .
DNA: TGTGCCAGCAGCTCCGGATTAACAGGGGCCATTCAGTACTTC
CDR3: CASSSGLTGAIQYF

J: TRBJ2-1
V: TRBV7-3
D: TRBD2
size: .
DNA: TGTGCCAGCAGCCCGGGACTAGCGGGAACCAATGAGCAGTTCTTC
CDR3: CASSPGLAGTNEQFF

J: TRBJ1-1
V: TRBV5-1
D: TRBD1
size: .
DNA: TGCGCCAGCAGCTTCGGACAGGTTAACACTGAAGCTTTCTTT
CDR3: CASSFGQVNTEAFF

J: TRBJ2-7
V: TRBV11-2
D: .
size: .
DNA: TGTGCCAGCAGCTTCCGCCACGAGCAGTACTTC
CDR3: CASSFRHEQYF

J: TRBJ2-7
V: TRBV7-9
D: .
size: .
DNA: TGTGCCAGCAGCTTAGGGGCCAGGGGTTGGAACGAGCAGTACTTC
CDR3: CASSLGARGWNEQYF

J: TRBJ2-5
V: TRBV29-1
D: TRBD1
size: .
DNA: TGCAGCGTTTCCGGGACAGGGAGGGTGAGGGAGACCCAGTACTTC
CDR3: CSVSGTGRVRETQYF

J: TRBJ2-1
V: TRBV12-5
D: .
size: .
DNA: TGTGCTAGTGGTTTGTATGACAGACGGATCACCCGGAGGTTCTTC
CDR3: CASGLYDRRITRRFF

J: TRBJ1-5
V: TRBV28
D: .
size: .
DNA: TGTGCCAGCAGTGCGATGGGTCGCAATCAGCCCCAGCATTTT
CDR3: CASSAMGRNQPQHF

J: TRBJ2-2
V: TRBV23-1
D: TRBD1
size: .
DNA: TGCGCCAGCAGTCAGAAAATGCTACAGGGGGCAGAGAACACCGGGGAGCTGTTTTTT
CDR3: CASSQKMLQGAENTGELFF

J: TRBJ2-7
V: TRBV7-9
D: .
size: .
DNA: TGTGCCAGCAGCTTAGCGGGACCGGACCACTACGAGCAGTACTTC
CDR3: CASSLAGPDHYEQYF

J: TRBJ2-3
V: TRBV9
D: .
size: .
DNA: TGTGCCAGCAGCTCCGCAAATGGGGTCTATACGCAGTATTTT
CDR3: CASSSANGVYTQYF